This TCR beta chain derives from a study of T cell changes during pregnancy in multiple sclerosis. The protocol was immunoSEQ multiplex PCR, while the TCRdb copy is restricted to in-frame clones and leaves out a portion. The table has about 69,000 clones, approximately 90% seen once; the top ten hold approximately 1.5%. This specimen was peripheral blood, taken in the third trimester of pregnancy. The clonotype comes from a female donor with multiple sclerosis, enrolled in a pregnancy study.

The CDR3 sequence: CASSAGGYNEQFF. The CDR3 coding sequence is TGCGCCAGCAGCGCCGGGGGCTACAATGAGCAGTTCTTC. The chain recombines TRBV5-1 with TRBJ2-1; perhaps TRBD2 as D (6 bases). Trimming took 4 bases from V and 3 from J, leaving 8 bases between them. The CDR3 covers 13 residues. The germline V gene encodes CDR1 SGHRS and CDR2 YFSETQ.